The source of this T cell receptor beta chain is a study of cytomegalovirus exposure and HLA in healthy donors. Study background: The approximately 120 validation repertoires used the same platform as the 650 to 800 first-cohort repertoires, a later analysis reported.

TCRdb keeps only in-frame clones here, not all; method: immunoSEQ multiplex PCR. The sample shows 100,000 to 150,000 clones, approximately 90% of them seen only once. In the case of this clone: Its antigen is not identified.

Study findings and constraints: In vitro assays verified that three CMV-associated chains recognized CMV antigens specifically. Cytomegalovirus status was reportedly diagnosed by the classifier with high specificity and sensitivity.

The CDR3 sequence is 17 residues long. Deletions cut 3 bases from V and 0 bases from J, with 17 bases between. Sample: PBMCs. This TCR was sampled from a woman aged 18-29 years in good health and CMV-seronegative. V usage is TRBV23-1 and J usage is TRBJ1-1, with a tentative D call TRBD1 (6 bases). TRBV23-1 is given ORF status, its function remaining uncertain. CDR3 loop: CASSHKHRDQMNTEAFF. CDR3 coding DNA: TGCGCCAGCAGTCATAAACACAGGGACCAAATGAACACTGAAGCTTTCTTT.